A single sample is the source of the 26 T cell receptor beta chains below, sequenced in a study of blood T cell repertoires in COVID-19. Libraries were prepared by immunoSEQ multiplex PCR; TCRdb keeps only in-frame clonotypes and omits some of them. The sample yields approximately 220,000 clones, approximately 90% seen once. The sample comprised peripheral blood. These receptor sequences come from a man aged 55 to 70 who had recovered from COVID-19.

The CDR3 is CAWSPGQGAVGYTF. CDR3 DNA: TGTGCCTGGAGTCCCGGACAGGGGGCAGTTGGCTACACCTTC. The rearrangement links TRBV30 to TRBJ1-2; 11 bases are a match to TRBD1. The germline gives CDR1 GTSNPN, CDR2 SVGIG (reference sequence). This CDR3 is 14 amino acids long. V dropped 2 bases and J dropped 7; count of bases not matched to a gene: 6.

This rearrangement joins TRBV5-1 to TRBJ2-3; D unresolved. CDR3 length: 12 amino acids. Trimming removed 0 bases at V and 4 bases at J, with 3 bases between. The germline V gene has CDR1 SGHRS and CDR2 YFSETQ. The CDR3 nucleotides are TGCGCCAGCAGCTTGGCGGCAGATACGCAGTATTTT. It is translated as CASSLAADTQYF.

CDR3 region: CASRRGVSSYEQYF. For the CDR3, the DNA is TGTGCCAGCCGACGAGGAGTTAGCTCCTACGAGCAGTACTTC. This rearrangement joins TRBV6-5 to TRBJ2-7; D remains ambiguous. The V end lost 8 bases, the J end lost 0 bases, and 14 bases lay between the germline ends. This CDR3 comprises 14 residues. From germline, CDR1 is MNHEY and CDR2 SVGAGI.

The J gene is TRBJ1-2, the V gene TRBV6-5, with D perhaps matching TRBD1 (5 bases). Germline CDR1 is MNHEY and CDR2 is SVGAGI. CDR3 length: 15 residues. Trimming took off 4 bases at V and 3 bases at J, with 15 bases between the two ends. CDR3 DNA sequence: TGTGCCAGCAGTTCCCGGAGAGGGGACTACTATGGCTACACCTTC. Residues: CASSSRRGDYYGYTF.

This clone appeared a few times. The chain carries TRBV3-1 (or the pseudogene TRBV3-2) and TRBJ2-4; D gene uncertain. Looked up from germline, CDR1 is LGHDT and CDR2 is YNNKEL (reference sequence). This CDR3 comprises 14 residues. Trimming pared 4 bases from V and 4 bases from J, leaving 11 bases between. CDR3 bases: TGTGCCAGCAGCCCCACCGACGGGAAAAACATTCAGTACTTC. Translation: CASSPTDGKNIQYF.

The chain recombines TRBV7-2 with TRBJ2-3, with 9 bases that match TRBD2. This CDR3 contains 15 residues. Trimming cost V 6 bases and J 1 base; bases outside gene matches: 5. Germline-derived CDR1 and CDR2 are SGHTA and FQGNSA. CDR3 bases: TGTGCCAGCAGTCAGAAGCGGGGGGGCACAGATACGCAGTATTTT. Translation gives CASSQKRGGTDTQYF.

The J gene is TRBJ1-1, the V gene TRBV5-1; D perhaps matches TRBD1 (6 bases). This CDR3 is 14 amino acids long. Germline V gene sequence: CDR1 SGHRS, CDR2 YFSETQ. The germline V and J ends were trimmed by 2 bases and 3 bases, with 11 bases remaining between them. The CDR3 spells CASSFWGLDTEAFF. The CDR3 nucleotides are TGCGCCAGCAGCTTTTGGGGGCTTGACACTGAAGCTTTCTTT.

The chain links TRBV3-1 (or the pseudogene TRBV3-2) to TRBJ2-7; TRBD1 aligns across 7 bases. In germline, CDR1 is LGHDT, CDR2 YNNKEL (reference sequence). V lost 5 bases and J lost 5; bases outside the gene matches: 6. This CDR3 spans 13 amino acids. CDR3: CASSTRGTHEQYF. CDR3 in DNA: TGTGCCAGCAGCACCAGGGGGACCCACGAGCAGTACTTC.

The chain uses TRBV6-2 or TRBV6-3 and TRBJ2-2; the D gene is possibly TRBD2 (6 bases). Germline V CDR1 and CDR2: MNHEY, SVGEGT. Trimming cost V 6 bases and J 4 bases, with 27 bases left between them. This CDR3 is 19 amino acids long. The CDR3 DNA reads as TGTGCCAGCAGCCAATACCGAGGCCTGGCGGGGATGGGCACCGGGGAGCTGTTTTTT. Its protein is CASSQYRGLAGMGTGELFF.

The chain joins TRBV5-1 to TRBJ2-5; 10 nucleotides line up with TRBD1. This CDR3 is 16 amino acids long. The germline CDR1 and CDR2 sequences are SGHRS and YFSETQ. J was trimmed by 5 bases and V by 0 bases; bases with no gene match: 7. As DNA, the CDR3 is TGCGCCAGCAGCTTGGCGGGACAGGACAGGGGGGAGACCCAGTACTTC. Translation gives CASSLAGQDRGETQYF.

V is TRBV6-4 and J is TRBJ2-5; TRBD1 matches 9 bases. Germline values: CDR1 MRHNA, CDR2 SNTAGT. The CDR3 covers 14 residues. After removal of 5 bases from V and 5 bases from J, the junction contained 6 bases not matched to a gene. The CDR3 sequence is CASSPTGTGETQYF. The DNA for the CDR3 is TGTGCCAGCAGTCCGACCGGGACAGGGGAGACCCAGTACTTC.

This chain connects TRBV24-1 to TRBJ2-7, with 10 nucleotides matching TRBD1. The CDR3 has 16 residues. Trimming at V came to 3 bases and at J to 4 bases, leaving 8 bases not matched to a gene. The germline V gene has CDR1 KGHDR and CDR2 SFDVKD. The CDR3 reads CATSDPPGQGRYEQYF. CDR3 DNA sequence: TGTGCCACCAGTGATCCACCGGGACAGGGGCGATACGAGCAGTACTTC.

The chain couples TRBV27 to TRBJ1-6; TRBD1 might be the D (6 bases). The germline V and J ends were trimmed by 3 bases and 9 bases, with 12 bases remaining between them. Germline V gives CDR1 MNHEY, CDR2 SMNVEV (reference sequence). This CDR3 is 14 amino acids long. This chain's CDR3 is CASSFRDTTSPLHF. CDR3 DNA sequence: TGTGCCAGCAGTTTCCGGGACACAACTTCACCCCTCCACTTT.

This chain uses TRBV7-8 with TRBJ1-2; TRBD1 matches at 7 bases. Germline trimming cut 5 bases from V and 5 bases from J; bases unmatched to any gene: 8. The germline gives CDR1 SGHVS, CDR2 FQNEAQ. The CDR3 is 14 amino acids. For the CDR3, the DNA is TGTGCCAGCAGCCCCGCAGGGGGGCGATATGGCTACACCTTC. Translating gives CASSPAGGRYGYTF.

This clone occurred once. This rearrangement joins TRBV30 to TRBJ2-7; weak D call: TRBD2 (5 bases). V dropped 8 bases and J dropped 4 bases, with 18 bases sitting between them. The CDR3 has 13 amino acids. Germline V gives CDR1 GTSNPN, CDR2 SVGIG (reference sequence). The CDR3 protein is CAGGSEVMYEQYF. CDR3 coding DNA: TGTGCCGGAGGTAGCGAAGTAATGTACGAGCAGTACTTC.

The CDR3 nucleotides are TGCGCCAGCAGCTTGGCCCCAGGGCTGAACACTGAAGCTTTCTTT. It translates to CASSLAPGLNTEAFF. This chain joins TRBV5-1 and TRBJ1-1, with a tentative D call TRBD1 (5 bases). Germline V gene data show CDR1 as SGHRS and CDR2 as YFSETQ. V lost 0 bases and J 0 bases, leaving 9 bases between the germline ends. This CDR3 comprises 15 residues.

CDR3 region: CASSIRDTTYGYTF. The CDR3 DNA reads as TGTGCCAGCAGTATCCGGGACACAACCTATGGCTACACCTTC. This chain links TRBV28 with TRBJ1-2, with a weak D call TRBD1 (6 bases). CDR3 length equals 14 residues. The germline V gene has CDR1 MDHEN and CDR2 SYDVKM. Trimming removed 5 bases from V and 4 bases from J, with 14 bases in between.

The V gene is TRBV3-1 (or the pseudogene TRBV3-2), the J gene TRBJ1-1; 7 bases agree with TRBD1. The germline V gene has CDR1 LGHDT and CDR2 YNNKEL (reference sequence). J gave up 4 bases and V 3 bases, and 5 bases lay outside the gene matches. CDR3 size: 14 residues. Here the CDR3 DNA reads TGTGCCAGCAGCCATGCTCCAGGGGGCACTGAAGCTTTCTTT. Amino acids: CASSHAPGGTEAFF.

This chain joins TRBV19 and TRBJ1-2; 10 nucleotides align to TRBD1. Germline V CDR1 and CDR2: LNHDA, SQIVND (reference sequence). There are 15 residues in the CDR3. The junction had 9 bases not matched to a gene; V was cut back by 7 bases and J by 4 bases. The CDR3 DNA is TGTGCCAGTAAGTCCGGACAGGGGGTCCTCTATGGCTACACCTTC. Translating gives CASKSGQGVLYGYTF.

The gene calls are TRBV5-5 and TRBJ2-2, with a tentative D call TRBD1 (5 bases). V was cut by 1 base and J by 2 bases, with 9 bases left in between. The CDR3 spans 15 residues. Germline V gene sequence: CDR1 SGHKS, CDR2 YYEKEE (reference sequence). CDR3 sequence (DNA): TGTGCCAGCAGCTTGTCAGGGCTTAACACCGGGGAGCTGTTTTTT. Protein product: CASSLSGLNTGELFF.

To note about this clone: This specimen includes other DNA sequences encoding the same CDR3. The CDR3 DNA sequence: TGTGCCAGCAGCTTAGACACCTACGAGCAGTACTTC. Its translation is CASSLDTYEQYF. The gene calls are TRBV7-2 and TRBJ2-7; D is undetermined. CDR3 size: 12 residues. Germline assignment: CDR1 SGHTA and CDR2 FQGNSA. The V gene lost 1 base and the J gene lost 2 bases, with 3 bases spanning the gap.

V and J are TRBV5-6 and TRBJ2-3; TRBD1 is a possible D gene (7 bases). Trimming removed 0 bases from V and 4 bases from J, with 18 bases in between. CDR1 and CDR2 from the germline V gene are SGHDT and YYEEEE. This CDR3 spans 17 amino acids. The CDR3 is CASSLGRGQTGADTQYF. The CDR3 bases are TGTGCCAGCAGCTTGGGGAGGGGCCAAACAGGGGCAGATACGCAGTATTTT.

The V and J genes are TRBV4-3 and TRBJ2-3; 15 nucleotides agree with TRBD2. Germline V lookup: CDR1 LGHNA, CDR2 YSLEER. This CDR3 spans 18 amino acids. Trimming at V came to 5 bases and at J to 1 base, leaving 7 bases not matched to a gene. CDR3 coding DNA: TGCGCCAGCAGCGGAGGGGGACTAGCGGGGGGCCGCACAGATACGCAGTATTTT. Translating gives CASSGGGLAGGRTDTQYF.

The rearrangement links TRBV30 to TRBJ1-1, with 8 bases aligning to TRBD1. The length of the CDR3 is 12 residues. Germline CDR1 reads GTSNPN; CDR2 reads SVGIG (reference sequence). The CDR3 DNA follows: TGTGCTTCGGACAGGGAAGGGACTGAAGCTTTCTTT. This sequence encodes CASDREGTEAFF. Full variable domain (rest looked up from reference TRBV30 and TRBJ1-1): SQTIHQWPATLVQPVGSPLSLECTVEGTSNPNLYWYRQAAGRGLQLLFYSVGIGQISSEVPQNLSASRPQDRQFILSSKKLLLSDSGFYLCASDREGTEAFFGQGTRLTVV.

V gene TRBV7-2 combines with J gene TRBJ2-7; D is ambiguous. V was clipped by 5 bases and J by 7 bases, with 9 bases between them. Germline CDR1 is SGHTA and CDR2 is FQGNSA. The CDR3 spans 11 residues. This CDR3 is CASSPQVEQYF. The DNA for the CDR3 is TGTGCCAGCAGCCCTCAGGTGGAGCAGTACTTC.

The chain links TRBV5-1 to TRBJ2-1, with D maybe TRBD2 (6 bases). The CDR3 contains 15 residues. Between the trimmed V and J ends, which lost 4 bases and 1 base, there was a span of 12 bases. The V gene's germline CDR1 is SGHRS and CDR2 YFSETQ. The CDR3 protein is CASSLSGRSYNEQFF. CDR3 DNA sequence: TGCGCCAGCAGCCTTAGCGGTAGGTCCTACAATGAGCAGTTCTTC.